This T cell receptor (beta chain) was identified during a study of blood T cell repertoires in COVID-19. Study-wide background: Sites across the United States, Italy and Spain contributed samples from acute and convalescent COVID-19. T cells, B-cell-depleted T cells, or PBMCs provided the cDNA or gDNA that served as material.

Libraries were prepared by immunoSEQ multiplex PCR; TCRdb keeps only in-frame clonotypes and omits some of them. The profile shows a few hundred thousand clones, about 88% of them singletons. CDR3 length: 14 residues. Germline assignment: CDR1 SGHRS and CDR2 YFSETQ. The V end was cut by 0 bases, the J end by 8 bases, with 11 bases between. On this clone itself: This sample includes further DNA sequences coding for the same CDR3.

Individuals aged about 18 to 95 years were recruited from about two dozen US areas. Clinical history as reported by participants underpinned cohort assignment. This sequence joins TRBV5-1 and TRBJ2-2, with D perhaps TRBD2 (6 bases). The sequence came from an older woman who had recovered from COVID-19. Sample: PBMCs or T cells enriched from blood (not recorded which). This CDR3 is CASSLGLVGGELFF. The CDR3 nucleotides read TGCGCCAGCAGCTTGGGACTAGTAGGTGGGGAGCTGTTTTTT.